The clone carrying this T cell receptor (beta chain) was recorded at least ten times. Its target is unknown. These data are taken from a study of human T cells and chemical hapten exposure. Losses at the gene ends were 5 bases for V and 4 bases for J; bases not matched to a gene: 8. The CDR3 loop spans 15 amino acids. Germline CDR1 LNHDA, CDR2 SQIVND (reference sequence). The study's findings and limits: Higher patch test scores went with higher counts of PT1 expanded TCRs.

Specified time point: pre-sensitization, week 0. The treatment denotes: therapeutic diphenylcyclopropenone sensitization with weekly scalp DPC. TCRdb re-derived calls from the RACE reads in MiXCR, one entry per CDR3 protein. This table holds under 65,000 distinct CDR3 sequences, 8.5% to 10% found once. This clonotype was obtained from a woman aged 40 to 55 with alopecia areata. Some clones in this sample may be carry-over from other donors' samples. The chain carries TRBV19 and TRBJ1-2; TRBD1 aligns across 9 bases. The sample here was whole blood, taken in connection with sensitization to the hapten diphenylcyclopropenone (DPC). This CDR3 reads CASSRPGTGLYGYTF. CDR3 bases: TGTGCCAGTAGTCGTCCCGGGACAGGGCTCTATGGCTACACCTTC.